This TCR beta chain was sequenced during a study of OX40 agonist ivuxolimab in advanced cancers. Trimming at V came to 6 bases and at J to 5 bases, leaving 3 bases not matched to a gene. Germline loops: CDR1 SNHLY, CDR2 FYNNEI. This CDR3 is built from 12 residues. This table comes from immunoSEQ multiplex PCR, and its TCRdb copy is limited to in-frame clones, with some not included. The repertoire consists of 90,000 or so clones, with about 87% occurring once and the leading ten covering more than 4%. The TCR originated in an adult with an advanced solid tumor such as melanoma, head and neck, liver or kidney cancer. The gene calls are TRBV2 and TRBJ2-5, with 7 bases lining up with TRBD2. The sequenced sample was CD4+ or CD8+ T cells sorted from blood, obtained in a trial of the OX40 agonist ivuxolimab. The CDR3 here is CASSQGGETQYF. DNA of the CDR3: TGTGCCAGCAGCCAGGGAGGGGAGACCCAGTACTTC.